This T cell receptor beta chain was found in a study of cytotoxic CD8 clonotypes in ibrutinib-treated CLL. Study in general: There were, on average, 255,043 productive templates and 90,000 to 95,000 productive rearrangements per sample. General study results and limits: Investigators sampled sustained-remission and progressing patients at differing times. Public clonotypes showed up rarely, and on treatment they shrank or held steady.

Worth noting for this clone: The target antigen is unknown.

There are 13 residues in the CDR3. Trimming removed 5 bases from V and 12 bases from J, with 16 bases in between. In germline, CDR1 is MNHEY, CDR2 SMNVEV (reference sequence). Repertoires were generated with immunoSEQ multiplex PCR, while TCRdb's copy carries only in-frame clones and drops some. This repertoire shows under 75,000 clones, about 72% found once; its top ten account for 35% to 55%. The J gene is TRBJ1-4, the V gene TRBV27, with D possibly TRBD1 on 5 matching bases. This specimen was PBMCs, taken after 12 months of ibrutinib treatment. The receptor was derived from a human donor with chronic lymphocytic leukemia. The DNA of the CDR3 is TGTGCCAGCAGTACAACAGGATTTGGGGAACTGTTTTTT. Its protein is CASSTTGFGELFF.